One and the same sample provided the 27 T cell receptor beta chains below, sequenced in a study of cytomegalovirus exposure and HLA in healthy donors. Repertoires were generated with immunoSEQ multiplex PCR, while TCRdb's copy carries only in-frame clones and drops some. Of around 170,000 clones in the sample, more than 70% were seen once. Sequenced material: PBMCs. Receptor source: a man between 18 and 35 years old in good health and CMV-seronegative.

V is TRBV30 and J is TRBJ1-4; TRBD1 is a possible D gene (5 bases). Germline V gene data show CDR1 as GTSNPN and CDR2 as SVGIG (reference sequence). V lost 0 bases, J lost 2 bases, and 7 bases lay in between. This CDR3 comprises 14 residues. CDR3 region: CAWSVRGTNEKLFF. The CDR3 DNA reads TGTGCCTGGAGTGTACGGGGGACTAATGAAAAACTGTTTTTT.

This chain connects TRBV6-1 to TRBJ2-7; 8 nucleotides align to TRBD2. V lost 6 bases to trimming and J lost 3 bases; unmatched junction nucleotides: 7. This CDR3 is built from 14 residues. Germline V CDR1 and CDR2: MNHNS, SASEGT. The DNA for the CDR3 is TGTGCCAGCAGCACCAGCGGGAGTTTCTACGAGCAGTACTTC. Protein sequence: CASSTSGSFYEQYF.

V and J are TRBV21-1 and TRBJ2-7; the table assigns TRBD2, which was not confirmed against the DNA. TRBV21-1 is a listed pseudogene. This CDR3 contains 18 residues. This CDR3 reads CASSALLGTSGGAREQHV. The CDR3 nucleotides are TGTGCCAGCAGCGCCCTACTGGGGACTAGCGGGGGGGCGAGGGAGCAGCACGTC.

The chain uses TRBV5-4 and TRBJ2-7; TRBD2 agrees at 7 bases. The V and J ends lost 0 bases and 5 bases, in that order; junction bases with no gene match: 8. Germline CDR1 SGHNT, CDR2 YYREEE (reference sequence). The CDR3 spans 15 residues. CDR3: CASSLEGGRFHEQYF. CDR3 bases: TGTGCCAGCAGCTTGGAAGGCGGGAGATTCCACGAGCAGTACTTC.

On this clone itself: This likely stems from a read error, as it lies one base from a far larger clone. The CDR3 is CASSGSSSGANVLTF. The CDR3 DNA sequence: TGTGCCAGCAGTGGTAGTTCCTCTGGGGCCAACGTCCTGACTTTC. The chain combines TRBV2 with TRBJ2-6; D is undetermined. This CDR3 has 15 residues. Germline V CDR1 and CDR2: SNHLY, FYNNEI. V was cut by 4 bases and J by 0 bases, with 7 bases left in between.

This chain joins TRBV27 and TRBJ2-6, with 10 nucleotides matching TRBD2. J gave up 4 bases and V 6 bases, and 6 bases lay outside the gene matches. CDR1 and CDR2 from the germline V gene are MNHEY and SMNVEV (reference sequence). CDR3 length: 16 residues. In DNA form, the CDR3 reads TGTGCCAGCAGAAGAGAAGCGGGAGGGGGGGCCAACGTCCTGACTTTC. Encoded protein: CASRREAGGGANVLTF.

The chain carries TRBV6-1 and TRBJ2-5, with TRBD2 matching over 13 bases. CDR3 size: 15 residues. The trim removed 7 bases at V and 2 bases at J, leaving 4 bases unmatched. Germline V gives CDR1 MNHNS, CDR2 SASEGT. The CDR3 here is CASTTSGRSQETQYF. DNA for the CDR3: TGTGCCAGCACGACTAGCGGGAGGTCTCAAGAGACCCAGTACTTC.

CDR3 in DNA: TGTGCCAGCAGTGTAGGGGGGGTGCATGGCTACACCTTC. Its translation is CASSVGGVHGYTF. The rearrangement uses TRBV2 and TRBJ1-2; D may be TRBD1 (6 bases). The CDR3 sequence is 13 residues long. Trimming removed 4 bases from V and 6 bases from J, with 12 bases in between. Germline-derived CDR1 and CDR2 are SNHLY and FYNNEI.

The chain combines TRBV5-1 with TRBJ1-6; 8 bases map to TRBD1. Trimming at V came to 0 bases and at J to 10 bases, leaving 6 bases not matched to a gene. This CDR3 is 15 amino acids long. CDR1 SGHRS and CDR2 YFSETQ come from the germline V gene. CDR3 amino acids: CASSLEGQGESPLHF. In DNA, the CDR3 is TGCGCCAGCAGCTTGGAAGGACAGGGAGAATCACCCCTCCACTTT.

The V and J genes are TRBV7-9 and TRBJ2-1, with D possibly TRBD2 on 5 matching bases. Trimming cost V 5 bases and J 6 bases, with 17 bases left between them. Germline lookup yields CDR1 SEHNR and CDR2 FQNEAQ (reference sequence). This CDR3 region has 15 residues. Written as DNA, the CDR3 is TGTGCCAGCAGCCCCAGAAGAGGGCGAAGCAATGAGCAGTTCTTC. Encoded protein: CASSPRRGRSNEQFF.

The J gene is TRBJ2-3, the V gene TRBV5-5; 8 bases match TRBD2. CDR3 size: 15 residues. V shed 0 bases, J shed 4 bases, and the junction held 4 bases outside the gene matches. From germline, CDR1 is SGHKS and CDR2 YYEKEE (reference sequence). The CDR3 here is CASSLGTSSADTQYF. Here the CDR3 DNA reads TGTGCCAGCAGCTTGGGGACTAGCTCCGCAGATACGCAGTATTTT.

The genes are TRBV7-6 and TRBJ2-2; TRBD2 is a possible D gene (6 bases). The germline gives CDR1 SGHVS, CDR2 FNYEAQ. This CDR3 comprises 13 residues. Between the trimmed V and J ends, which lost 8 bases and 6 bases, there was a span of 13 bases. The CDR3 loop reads CASASEGPGELFF. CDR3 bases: TGTGCCAGCGCTAGCGAAGGACCCGGGGAGCTGTTTTTT.

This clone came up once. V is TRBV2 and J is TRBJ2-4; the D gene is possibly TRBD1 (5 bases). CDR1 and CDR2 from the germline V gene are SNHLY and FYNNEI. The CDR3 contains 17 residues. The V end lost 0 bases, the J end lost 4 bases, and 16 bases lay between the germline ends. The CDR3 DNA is TGTGCCAGCAGTGAAGCGAAAGATCGACAGCAGAAAAACATTCAGTACTTC. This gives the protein CASSEAKDRQQKNIQYF. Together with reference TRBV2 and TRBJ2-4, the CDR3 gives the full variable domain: EPEVTQTPSHQVTQMGQEVILRCVPISNHLYFYWYRQILGQKVEFLVSFYNNEISEKSEIFDDQFSVERPDGSNFTLKIRSTKLEDSAMYFCASSEAKDRQQKNIQYFGAGTRLSVL.

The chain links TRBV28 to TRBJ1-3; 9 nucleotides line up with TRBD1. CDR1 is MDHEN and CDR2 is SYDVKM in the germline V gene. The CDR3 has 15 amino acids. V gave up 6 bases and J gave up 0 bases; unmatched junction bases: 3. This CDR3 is CASRMTGGSGNTIYF. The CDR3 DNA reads TGTGCCAGCAGAATGACAGGGGGCTCTGGAAACACCATATATTTT.

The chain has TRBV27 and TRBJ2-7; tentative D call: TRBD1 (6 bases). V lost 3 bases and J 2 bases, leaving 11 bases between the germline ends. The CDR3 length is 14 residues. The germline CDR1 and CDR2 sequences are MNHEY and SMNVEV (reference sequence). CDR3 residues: CASSLAGDPYEQYF. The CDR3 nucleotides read TGTGCCAGCAGTTTGGCAGGGGACCCCTACGAGCAGTACTTC.

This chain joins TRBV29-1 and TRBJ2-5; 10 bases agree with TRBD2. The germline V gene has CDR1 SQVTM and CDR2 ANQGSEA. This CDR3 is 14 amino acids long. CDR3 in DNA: TGCGGGGGGGTCCTAGCGGGGGCCCAAGAGACCCAGTACTTC. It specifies CGGVLAGAQETQYF.

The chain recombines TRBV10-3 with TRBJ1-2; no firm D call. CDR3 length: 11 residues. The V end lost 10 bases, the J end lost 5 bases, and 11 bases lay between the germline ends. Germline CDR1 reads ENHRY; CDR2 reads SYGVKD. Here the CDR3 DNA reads TGTGCCACCGAGGATGGGTATGGCTACACCTTC. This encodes CATEDGYGYTF.

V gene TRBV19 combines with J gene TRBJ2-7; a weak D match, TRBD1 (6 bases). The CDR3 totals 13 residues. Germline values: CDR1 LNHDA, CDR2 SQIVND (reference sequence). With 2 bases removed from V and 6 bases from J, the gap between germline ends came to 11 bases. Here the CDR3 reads CASSITWGREQYV. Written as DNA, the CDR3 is TGTGCCAGTAGTATAACTTGGGGGCGCGAGCAGTACGTC.

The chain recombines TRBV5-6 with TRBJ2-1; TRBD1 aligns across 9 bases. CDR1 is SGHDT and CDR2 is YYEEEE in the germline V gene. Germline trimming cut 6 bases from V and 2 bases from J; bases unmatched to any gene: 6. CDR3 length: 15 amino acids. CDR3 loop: CASIETGGPYNEQFF. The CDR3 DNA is TGTGCCAGCATCGAAACAGGGGGCCCCTACAATGAGCAGTTCTTC.

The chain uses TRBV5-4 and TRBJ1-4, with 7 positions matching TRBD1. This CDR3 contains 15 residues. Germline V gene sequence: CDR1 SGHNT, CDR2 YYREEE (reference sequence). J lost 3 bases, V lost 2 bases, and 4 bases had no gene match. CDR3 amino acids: CASSLAGGSNEKLFF. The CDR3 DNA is TGTGCCAGCAGCTTAGCAGGGGGTTCTAATGAAAAACTGTTTTTT.

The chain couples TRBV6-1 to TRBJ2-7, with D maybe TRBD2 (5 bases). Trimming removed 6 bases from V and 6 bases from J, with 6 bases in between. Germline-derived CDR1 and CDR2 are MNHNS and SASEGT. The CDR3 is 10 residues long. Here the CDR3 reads CASSGVEQYV. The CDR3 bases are TGTGCCAGCAGCGGGGTCGAGCAGTACGTC.

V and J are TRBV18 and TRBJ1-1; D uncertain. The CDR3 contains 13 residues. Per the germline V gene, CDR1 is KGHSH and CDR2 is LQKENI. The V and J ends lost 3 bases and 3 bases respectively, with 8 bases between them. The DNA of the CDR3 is TGTGCCAGCTCACCTCTGAGATACACTGAAGCTTTCTTT. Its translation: CASSPLRYTEAFF.

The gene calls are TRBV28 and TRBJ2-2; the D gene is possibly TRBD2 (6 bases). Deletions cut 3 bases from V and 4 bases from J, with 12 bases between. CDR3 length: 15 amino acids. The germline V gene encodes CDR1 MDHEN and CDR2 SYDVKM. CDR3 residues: CASSLRRGGTGELFF. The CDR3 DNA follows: TGTGCCAGCAGTTTGCGGAGGGGAGGCACCGGGGAGCTGTTTTTT.

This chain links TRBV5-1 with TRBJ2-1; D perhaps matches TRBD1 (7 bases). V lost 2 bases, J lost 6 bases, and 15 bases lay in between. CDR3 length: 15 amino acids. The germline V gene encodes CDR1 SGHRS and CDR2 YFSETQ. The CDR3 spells CASSFGDREANEQFF. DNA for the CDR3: TGCGCCAGCAGCTTTGGAGACAGGGAGGCCAATGAGCAGTTCTTC.

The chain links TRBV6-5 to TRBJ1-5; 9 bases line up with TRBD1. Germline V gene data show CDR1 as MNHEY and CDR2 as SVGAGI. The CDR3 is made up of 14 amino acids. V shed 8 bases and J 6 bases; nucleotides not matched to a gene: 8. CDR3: CASAQGAPGQPQHF. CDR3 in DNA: TGTGCCAGCGCACAGGGGGCGCCTGGTCAGCCCCAGCATTTT.

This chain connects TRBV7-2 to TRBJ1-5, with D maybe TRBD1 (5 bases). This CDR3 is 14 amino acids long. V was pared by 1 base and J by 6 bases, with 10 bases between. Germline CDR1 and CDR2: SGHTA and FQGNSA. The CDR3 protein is CASSLEQEGQPQHF. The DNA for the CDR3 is TGTGCCAGCAGCTTAGAACAGGAGGGTCAGCCCCAGCATTTT.

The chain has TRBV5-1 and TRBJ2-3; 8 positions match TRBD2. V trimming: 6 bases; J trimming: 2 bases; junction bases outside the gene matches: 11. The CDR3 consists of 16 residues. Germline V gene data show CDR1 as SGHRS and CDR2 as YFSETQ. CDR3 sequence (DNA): TGCGCCAGCATCCCCTTAGGAGCGGGGGTCACAGATACGCAGTATTTT. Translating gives CASIPLGAGVTDTQYF.